The next 6 T cell receptor beta chains were all read from a single sample in a study of blood T cell repertoires in COVID-19. The method was immunoSEQ multiplex PCR; TCRdb's version includes in-frame clones alone and lacks a portion of them. The repertoire holds approximately 45,000 clones, with around three quarters as singletons. Input material: peripheral blood. These receptors were taken from a man older than 75 with acute or convalescent COVID-19.

CDR3 in DNA: TGTGCCAGCAGCCCGCGTAGGGGTTTTGAGCAGTTCTTC. This gives the protein CASSPRRGFEQFF. The chain combines TRBV7-3 with TRBJ2-1; possibly TRBD1 for D (5 bases). Germline CDR1 is SGHTA and CDR2 is FQGTGA. The ends were cut back, 5 bases at V and 9 bases at J, with 14 bases in the middle. This CDR3 has 13 residues.

Here the CDR3 reads CASSLLGATDTQYF. CDR3 sequence (DNA): TGTGCCAGCAGCTTATTAGGGGCAACAGATACGCAGTATTTT. The chain couples TRBV7-9 to TRBJ2-3; possibly TRBD1 for D (5 bases). Germline CDR1 and CDR2: SEHNR and FQNEAQ (reference sequence). V was pared by 2 bases and J by 3 bases, with 9 bases between. This CDR3 is built from 14 residues.

This chain joins TRBV18 and TRBJ2-7, with D possibly being TRBD1 (6 bases). This CDR3 contains 14 residues. The V gene lost 3 bases and the J gene lost 1 base, with 10 bases spanning the gap. Germline CDR1 KGHSH, CDR2 LQKENI. The DNA for the CDR3 is TGTGCCAGCTCACCGAGGACAGAGTCCTACGAGCAGTACTTC. It translates to CASSPRTESYEQYF.

V usage is TRBV5-1 and J usage is TRBJ2-2, with TRBD1 matching over 7 bases. The CDR3 is 15 residues long. Per the germline V gene, CDR1 is SGHRS and CDR2 is YFSETQ. Germline trimming cut 4 bases from V and 6 bases from J; bases unmatched to any gene: 9. The CDR3 bases are TGCGCCAGCAGCCACTACCTCCAGGGGGCCGGGGAGCTGTTTTTT. It is translated as CASSHYLQGAGELFF.

The rearrangement joins TRBV7-2 to TRBJ2-1, with 8 bases aligning to TRBD2. The CDR3 has 16 residues. The germline gives CDR1 SGHTA, CDR2 FQGNSA. V was pared by 6 bases and J by 9 bases, with 16 bases of the junction left unmatched. CDR3 coding DNA: TGTGCCAGCAGTAGGGAAGGTACTAGCGGAGGCGGTGAGCAGTTCTTC. This translates into CASSREGTSGGGEQFF.

V usage is TRBV10-3 and J usage is TRBJ1-2, with 9 bases that match TRBD1. The CDR3 loop spans 17 amino acids. V lost 6 bases and J lost 1; bases outside the gene matches: 12. The germline CDR1 and CDR2 sequences are ENHRY and SYGVKD. CDR3 bases: TGTGCCATCAGACGCACCGGGACAGGGTCCCTTAACTATGGCTACACCTTC. Amino acids: CAIRRTGTGSLNYGYTF.